This TCR beta chain was captured by sequencing in a study of molecular identifiers for immune sequencing clone quantification. General study findings and limits: Effector cells kept over 98% of their molecules in clones above 20 RNA copies, while naive cells kept under 1% there.

Listed TCR primers and previously described methods were used for bulk TCR libraries. From the PCR reads, TCRdb called clonotypes with MiXCR, one entry per CDR3 protein. The sample lists 400,000 to 600,000 distinct CDR3 sequences; roughly 25% were seen once. Trimming left V 8 bases short and J 0 bases short, with 29 bases between. The germline CDR1 and CDR2 sequences are SNHLY and FYNNEI. This CDR3 has 21 residues. A word on this clonotype: Its antigen is unidentified.

The sequencing sample was made of naive CD8+ T cells from blood, with Jurkat cell RNA spiked in. Subset given: FACS-sorted CD8+CD4-CCR7+CD45RA+ naive T cells. The chain links TRBV2 to TRBJ2-6, with D possibly matching TRBD1 (6 bases). The source of this sequence is a human donor in good health. Some libraries in this study had Jurkat cell RNA spiked in. In DNA form, the CDR3 reads TGTGCCAGCGCCAACTTCGGGGAACAGGGCAGGGTGTACTCTGGGGCCAACGTCCTGACTTTC. Amino acid sequence: CASANFGEQGRVYSGANVLTF.